These 30 T cell receptor beta chains originate from one sample sequenced in a study of OX40 agonist ivuxolimab in advanced cancers. Sequenced by immunoSEQ multiplex PCR; TCRdb stores in-frame clones only, minus some. The data contain about 23,000 clones, roughly 80% of them singletons. Sequencing used CD4+ or CD8+ T cells sorted from blood, obtained in a trial of the OX40 agonist ivuxolimab. Source of these receptors: an adult with an advanced solid tumor such as melanoma, head and neck, liver or kidney cancer.

This clone was observed a single time. The J gene is TRBJ1-4, the V gene TRBV28; perhaps TRBD1 as D (5 bases). This CDR3 has 17 amino acids. V lost 4 bases, J lost 1 base, and 16 bases lay in between. Germline loops: CDR1 MDHEN, CDR2 SYDVKM. The CDR3 loop is CASSSTRWGLTNEKLFF. CDR3 nucleotide sequence: TGTGCCAGCAGTTCAACCCGTTGGGGCTTAACTAATGAAAAACTGTTTTTT.

The chain is built from TRBV7-9 and TRBJ2-3, with D unresolved. With 3 bases removed from V and 6 bases from J, the gap between germline ends came to 4 bases. Germline CDR1 reads SEHNR; CDR2 reads FQNEAQ (reference sequence). The CDR3 consists of 11 residues. This chain's CDR3 is CASSFADTQYF. The CDR3 region has the DNA TGTGCCAGCAGCTTCGCGGATACGCAGTATTTT.

This clone was recorded once. This chain links TRBV9 with TRBJ2-1; D gene unclear. This CDR3 contains 15 residues. Looked up from germline, CDR1 is SGDLS and CDR2 is YYNGEE. Trimming shortened V by 1 base and J by 6 bases, and 14 bases separated the two germline ends. CDR3 coding DNA: TGTGCCAGCAGCGTATCTACTGCTCTGATCAATGAGCAGTTCTTC. Its protein is CASSVSTALINEQFF.

The chain has TRBV5-1 and TRBJ2-1; tentative D call: TRBD1 (6 bases). Germline V gives CDR1 SGHRS, CDR2 YFSETQ. The CDR3 is 15 residues long. Trimming took off 4 bases at V and 8 bases at J, with 19 bases between the two ends. CDR3 residues: CASSPGAAGLDEQFF. The CDR3 coding sequence is TGCGCCAGCAGCCCAGGGGCTGCTGGCCTAGATGAGCAGTTCTTC.

A word on this clone: One end of the junction fails to match germline, which may point to a read error. Other DNA variants within this sample encode the same CDR3. The chain employs TRBV19 and TRBJ1-2, with D unresolved. The CDR3 length is 11 residues. Germline CDR1 and CDR2: LNHDA and SQIVND (reference sequence). The CDR3 is CASTHSYGYTF. CDR3 nucleotides: TGTGCCAGTACCCACAGCTATGGCTACACTTTC.

DNA for the CDR3: TGTGCCAGCTCACCACCGGCCCAGGTGGGGTACACTGAAGCTTTCTTT. It specifies CASSPPAQVGYTEAFF. The chain is built from TRBV18 and TRBJ1-1, with no clear D. The CDR3 consists of 16 residues. CDR1 KGHSH and CDR2 LQKENI come from the germline V gene. V lost 0 bases to trimming and J lost 3 bases, with 14 bases between them.

The gene calls are TRBV6-6 and TRBJ2-5; 10 nucleotides match TRBD2. The V and J ends lost 5 bases and 5 bases, in that order; junction bases with no gene match: 11. The germline gives CDR1 MNHNY, CDR2 SVGAGI (reference sequence). CDR3 length: 16 residues. The CDR3 nucleotides read TGTGCCAGCAGTGGAATCGAGCGGGAGGGCGGGGAGACCCAGTACTTC. Amino acids: CASSGIEREGGETQYF.

This sequence joins TRBV15 and TRBJ2-3; D not certain. Germline V gene data show CDR1 as LNHNV and CDR2 as YYDKDF (reference sequence). The length of the CDR3 is 14 residues. The V end was cut by 4 bases, the J end by 4 bases, with 12 bases between. The CDR3 nucleotides are TGTGCCACCAGCACAACGACATCTGCAGATACGCAGTATTTT. Its protein is CATSTTTSADTQYF.

V gene TRBV11-2 combines with J gene TRBJ1-2; 8 bases match TRBD1. Germline loops: CDR1 SGHAT, CDR2 FQNNGV. The CDR3 extends over 15 amino acids. V shed 4 bases and J 7 bases; nucleotides not matched to a gene: 11. CDR3 DNA sequence: TGTGCCAGCAGCTCGGACCCAGGGGGCAGCGCTGGCTACACCTTC. Translated, it gives CASSSDPGGSAGYTF.

By proportion, this clone is medium-sized. This chain uses TRBV2 with TRBJ2-5; D is undetermined. The CDR3 is 13 residues long. V lost 6 bases and J lost 2, with 10 bases in between. Per the germline V gene, CDR1 is SNHLY and CDR2 is FYNNEI. CDR3: CASRWWDQETQYF. The CDR3 nucleotides are TGTGCCAGCAGGTGGTGGGATCAAGAGACCCAGTACTTC.

The gene calls are TRBV5-1 and TRBJ2-7, with 7 bases lining up with TRBD1. Germline values: CDR1 SGHRS, CDR2 YFSETQ. The CDR3 length is 14 residues. Trimming removed 0 bases from V and 1 base from J; junction bases left unmatched: 1. CDR3 DNA: TGCGCCAGCAGCTTGGTGGGACAGTCCTACGAGCAGTACTTC. This codes for CASSLVGQSYEQYF.

The rearrangement joins TRBV6-5 to TRBJ2-2, with unresolved D. The CDR3 contains 12 residues. The V gene's germline CDR1 is MNHEY and CDR2 SVGAGI. The ends were cut back, 4 bases at V and 9 bases at J, with 9 bases in the middle. CDR3 sequence (DNA): TGTGCCAGCAGTTCCCTTGCGCGGGAGCTGTTTTTT. Translated, it gives CASSSLARELFF.

The chain couples TRBV16 to TRBJ1-5; D ambiguous. The germline V and J ends were trimmed by 0 bases and 5 bases, with 11 bases remaining between them. The CDR3 sequence is 15 residues long. CDR1 is KGHSY and CDR2 is FQNENV in the germline V gene. The CDR3 bases are TGTGCCAGCAGCCAATCGTTGGCCGTCCATCAGCCCCAGCATTTT. Translating gives CASSQSLAVHQPQHF.

CDR3 DNA sequence: TGTGCCAGCAGTTCCACAGCTTGGGGACAGGCAGTGGTC. Amino acids: CASSSTAWGQAVV. The V and J genes are TRBV25-1 and TRBJ2-7, with 8 bases identical to TRBD1. This CDR3 region has 13 residues. Per the germline V gene, CDR1 is MGHDK and CDR2 is SYGVNS.

This clone is categorized as medium-sized (0.01 to 0.1%). The chain links TRBV2 to TRBJ2-7; D gene unclear. From germline, CDR1 is SNHLY and CDR2 FYNNEI. CDR3 length equals 15 residues. V was pared by 5 bases and J by 3 bases, with 17 bases between. For the CDR3, the DNA is TGTGCCAGCAGTCCTCAGTTCTCCAGGCACTACGAGCAGTACTTC. Residues: CASSPQFSRHYEQYF.

As concerns this clone: Mismatch with germline at one junction end may stem from a read error. The gene calls are TRBV7-1 and TRBJ2-7; D not certain. TRBV7-1 is an ORF for which the function is uncertain. The CDR3 totals 10 residues. The DNA of the CDR3 is TGTGCCAGCAGCATCCAGACAAAGCACTTC. Translation: CASSIQTKHF.

This sequence joins TRBV7-9 and TRBJ1-2; D ambiguous. The CDR3 covers 9 residues. V lost 5 bases and J lost 11, with 6 bases in between. CDR1 and CDR2 from the germline V gene are SEHNR and FQNEAQ (reference sequence). The CDR3 loop is CASSAEYTF. DNA for the CDR3: TGTGCCAGCAGCGCCGAGTACACCTTC.

The V and J genes are TRBV30 and TRBJ1-2; TRBD1 matches at 7 bases. In germline, CDR1 is GTSNPN, CDR2 SVGIG (reference sequence). The CDR3 runs 15 residues. V trimming: 5 bases; J trimming: 4 bases; junction bases outside the gene matches: 13. The CDR3 loop reads CAWVRDSVVVYGYTF. CDR3 in DNA: TGTGCCTGGGTCCGGGACAGTGTTGTCGTCTATGGCTACACCTTC.

V gene TRBV5-1 combines with J gene TRBJ1-6, with D possibly matching TRBD1 (5 bases). This CDR3 contains 17 residues. The germline CDR1 and CDR2 sequences are SGHRS and YFSETQ. V lost 0 bases and J 9 bases, leaving 19 bases between the germline ends. CDR3: CASSLVRDAERGSPLHF. In DNA form, the CDR3 reads TGCGCCAGCAGCTTGGTAAGGGACGCGGAACGCGGTTCACCCCTCCACTTT.

The V gene is TRBV13, the J gene TRBJ1-1; D is undetermined. Germline loops: CDR1 PRHDT, CDR2 FYEKMQ (reference sequence). The germline V and J ends were trimmed by 5 bases and 6 bases, with 7 bases remaining between them. CDR3 length: 11 amino acids. CDR3 loop: CASSTSAEAFF. DNA of the CDR3: TGTGCCAGCAGCACCTCGGCTGAAGCTTTCTTT.

The chain links TRBV6-6 to TRBJ2-1; D not certain. Germline CDR1 and CDR2: MNHNY and SVGAGI (reference sequence). The V end was cut by 3 bases, the J end by 14 bases, with 11 bases between. The CDR3 is made up of 11 amino acids. CDR3 region: CASSYGSTEFF. The CDR3 DNA is TGTGCCAGCAGTTATGGGTCCACGGAGTTCTTC.

J is TRBJ1-1 and V is TRBV4-3; unclear D gene. The CDR3 totals 13 residues. Germline CDR1 LGHNA, CDR2 YSLEER. V shed 8 bases and J shed 3 bases, with 13 bases lying between them. CDR3 bases: TGCGCCAGCGGCTTGGACCGTGACACTGAAGCTTTCTTT. Translated, it gives CASGLDRDTEAFF.

The rearrangement uses TRBV19 and TRBJ1-1, with D uncertain. With 0 bases removed from V and 5 bases from J, the gap between germline ends came to 13 bases. This CDR3 comprises 15 residues. Germline CDR1 reads LNHDA; CDR2 reads SQIVND (reference sequence). In DNA, the CDR3 is TGTGCCAGTAGTATAGATCAGAAAGGGATGACTGAAGCTTTCTTT. Translation: CASSIDQKGMTEAFF.

The V and J genes are TRBV27 and TRBJ2-5; 11 nucleotides agree with TRBD2. The J segment lost 4 bases and the V segment lost 1 base, leaving 2 bases of the junction unmatched. The germline V gene encodes CDR1 MNHEY and CDR2 SMNVEV (reference sequence). The CDR3 is 15 residues long. CDR3 protein: CASSLFGTSGETQYF. The CDR3 nucleotides are TGTGCCAGCAGTTTATTCGGGACTAGCGGAGAGACCCAGTACTTC.

This sequence joins TRBV5-4 and TRBJ1-5; D gene ambiguous. V dropped 0 bases and J dropped 6 bases, with 16 bases sitting between them. The CDR3 sequence is 16 residues long. Germline assignment: CDR1 SGHNT and CDR2 YYREEE (reference sequence). The CDR3 sequence is CASSLAGSERVQPQHF. The CDR3 region has the DNA TGTGCCAGCAGCTTGGCGGGCTCCGAGAGGGTTCAGCCCCAGCATTTT.

V gene TRBV9 combines with J gene TRBJ2-7; TRBD2 is a possible D gene (5 bases). Trimming stripped 0 bases from V and 1 base from J, with 14 bases between. The germline V gene encodes CDR1 SGDLS and CDR2 YYNGEE. This CDR3 spans 16 amino acids. As DNA, the CDR3 is TGTGCCAGCAGCGTAGGTGGTTCGGGAATGTCCTACGAGCAGTACTTC. This gives the protein CASSVGGSGMSYEQYF.

CDR3 in amino acids: CASSQDFGGTGNTIYF. The DNA of the CDR3 is TGCGCCAGCAGCCAAGATTTCGGGGGAACAGGAAACACCATATATTTT. This chain links TRBV4-1 with TRBJ1-3, with a tentative D call TRBD1 (5 bases). Germline CDR1 and CDR2: MGHRA and YSYEKL. There are 16 residues in the CDR3. The V gene lost 0 bases and the J gene lost 4 bases, with 13 bases spanning the gap.

This rearrangement joins TRBV28 to TRBJ2-7, with D possibly TRBD2 on 5 matching bases. CDR1 is MDHEN, CDR2 SYDVKM, per germline. V was clipped by 10 bases and J by 6 bases, with 25 bases between them. There are 15 residues in the CDR3. For the CDR3, the DNA is TGTGCCACCGATCGATTGGACCAGGCGGGTCTCGAGCAGTACTTC. Translating it yields CATDRLDQAGLEQYF.

This chain joins TRBV7-2 and TRBJ2-3, with D possibly being TRBD2 (5 bases). The CDR3 contains 15 residues. CDR1 SGHTA and CDR2 FQGNSA come from the germline V gene. Trimming pared 5 bases from V and 6 bases from J, leaving 18 bases between. The CDR3 nucleotides are TGTGCCAGCAGCCTAAGCGGAAGTACCGGGGATACGCAGTATTTT. Translated: CASSLSGSTGDTQYF.

This clone was seen once. The genes are TRBV13 and TRBJ2-3; 7 nucleotides match TRBD1. The germline V gene encodes CDR1 PRHDT and CDR2 FYEKMQ (reference sequence). The ends lost 0 bases at V and 3 bases at J; junction bases unmatched: 0. This CDR3 is built from 14 residues. The CDR3 sequence: CASSLGQGTDTQYF. CDR3 coding DNA: TGTGCCAGCAGCTTAGGACAGGGGACAGATACGCAGTATTTT.